This entry lists 9 T cell receptor beta chains sequenced from one sample in a study of blood T cells in healthy people across ages. Primed by a sample-barcoded 5' primer and a J-beta primer mix, a second PCR proceeded for 7 to 11 cycles. TCRdb analysed the 5' RACE reads with MiXCR anew, one entry per CDR3 protein. The sample includes roughly 500,000 distinct CDR3 sequences, approximately 27% of them seen just once. The sample comprised blood. These receptors were obtained from a woman between 65 and 79 years old in good health.

This clonotype showed up just a few times. The chain links TRBV4-1 to TRBJ2-5; D gene ambiguous. The germline CDR1 and CDR2 sequences are MGHRA and YSYEKL. V lost 5 bases, J lost 2 bases, and 15 bases lay in between. The CDR3 is 15 residues long. The CDR3 loop reads CASSVTWHHQETQYF. In DNA form, the CDR3 reads TGCGCCAGCAGCGTTACCTGGCATCATCAAGAGACCCAGTACTTC.

As concerns this clonotype: Germline is not matched at one junction end, which may reflect a read error. The J gene is TRBJ1-4, the V gene TRBV14; D unclear. CDR3 size: 14 residues. Germline CDR1 reads SGHDN; CDR2 reads FVKESK. CDR3 protein: CASSQGPSSRKLFF. The CDR3, as DNA: TGTGCCAGCAGCCAAGGCCCGTCTTCTAGAAAACTGTTCTTT.

This clonotype was counted a single time. The rearrangement links TRBV7-2 to TRBJ2-3; D is possibly TRBD1 or TRBD2 (5 bases each). Germline values: CDR1 SGHTA, CDR2 FQGNSA. This CDR3 is built from 17 residues. Deletions cut 5 bases from V and 5 bases from J, with 23 bases between. CDR3 DNA sequence: TGTGCCAGCAGCCCCGAGGGGTGGTACAGCGGTTTAGATACGCAGTATTTT. This translates into CASSPEGWYSGLDTQYF.

The chain has TRBV2 and TRBJ2-1; D is possibly TRBD1 (6 bases). TRBJ2-5 matches the DNA end more closely, so the J call is doubtful. The CDR3 spans 16 residues. Germline CDR1 is SNHLY and CDR2 is FYNNEI. The CDR3 nucleotides read TGTGCCAGCGTGACTGGTCTCGGCAGGGGAATAGAGACCCAGTACTTC. Amino acid sequence: CASVTGLGRGIETQYF.

This clonotype occurred a few times. The gene calls are TRBV20-1 and TRBJ1-2, with 7 bases matching TRBD1. J gave up 8 bases and V 5 bases, and 8 bases lay outside the gene matches. This CDR3 is 12 amino acids long. Germline loops: CDR1 DFQATT, CDR2 SNEGSKA (reference sequence). CDR3 region: CSAARGLWGYTF. The CDR3 coding sequence is TGCAGTGCTGCCAGGGGGTTATGGGGCTACACCTTC.

A few counts support this clonotype. The rearrangement joins TRBV29-1 to TRBJ2-3; D gene ambiguous. Looked up from germline, CDR1 is SQVTM and CDR2 is ANQGSEA. There are 14 residues in the CDR3. V lost 4 bases, J lost 0 bases, and 11 bases lay in between. The CDR3 DNA reads TGCAGCGTTGTGGTTGTATCTAGCACAGATACGCAGTATTTT. Its translation is CSVVVVSSTDTQYF.

The chain has TRBV20-1 and TRBJ1-5, with 7 bases lining up with TRBD1. Looked up from germline, CDR1 is DFQATT and CDR2 is SNEGSKA (reference sequence). The CDR3 has 15 amino acids. V lost 1 base, J lost 4 bases, and 7 bases stayed unmatched. The CDR3 protein is CSARAQGGWNQPQHF. CDR3 DNA: TGCAGTGCTAGAGCCCAGGGGGGATGGAATCAGCCCCAGCATTTT.

In its sample, this clonotype was seen a few times. CDR3 protein: CASSVGQGRSYQETQYF. The CDR3 bases are TGTGCCAGCAGCGTAGGGCAGGGCAGATCCTACCAAGAGACCCAGTACTTC. This chain uses TRBV9 with TRBJ2-5; D may be TRBD1 (5 bases). The CDR3 extends over 17 amino acids. V lost 0 bases and J 0 bases, leaving 15 bases between the germline ends. CDR1 is SGDLS and CDR2 is YYNGEE in the germline V gene. Together with reference TRBV9 and TRBJ2-5, the CDR3 gives the full variable domain: DSGVTQTPKHLITATGQRVTLRCSPRSGDLSVYWYQQSLDQGLQFLIQYYNGEERAKGNILERFSAQQFPDLHSELNLSSLELGDSALYFCASSVGQGRSYQETQYFGPGTRLLVL.

The chain couples TRBV10-3 to TRBJ2-7; TRBD2 agrees at 14 bases. Germline trimming cut 6 bases from V and 5 bases from J; bases unmatched to any gene: 6. Germline V gene sequence: CDR1 ENHRY, CDR2 SYGVKD. This CDR3 region has 15 residues. DNA for the CDR3: TGTGCCATCAGCAACCAGGGACTAGCGGGGGACGAGCAGTACTTC. Protein sequence: CAISNQGLAGDEQYF.